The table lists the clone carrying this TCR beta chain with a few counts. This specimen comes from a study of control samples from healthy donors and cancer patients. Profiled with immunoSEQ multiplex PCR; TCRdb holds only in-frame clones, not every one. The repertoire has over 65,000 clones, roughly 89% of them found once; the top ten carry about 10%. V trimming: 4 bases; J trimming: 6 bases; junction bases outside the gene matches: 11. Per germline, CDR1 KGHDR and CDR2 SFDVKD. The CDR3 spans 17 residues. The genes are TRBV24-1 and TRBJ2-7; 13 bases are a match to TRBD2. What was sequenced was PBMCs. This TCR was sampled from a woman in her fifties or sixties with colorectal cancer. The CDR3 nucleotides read TGTGCCACCAGTGACCCGACTAGCGGGGGGCCCGCTACCGAGCAGTACGTC. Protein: CATSDPTSGGPATEQYV.